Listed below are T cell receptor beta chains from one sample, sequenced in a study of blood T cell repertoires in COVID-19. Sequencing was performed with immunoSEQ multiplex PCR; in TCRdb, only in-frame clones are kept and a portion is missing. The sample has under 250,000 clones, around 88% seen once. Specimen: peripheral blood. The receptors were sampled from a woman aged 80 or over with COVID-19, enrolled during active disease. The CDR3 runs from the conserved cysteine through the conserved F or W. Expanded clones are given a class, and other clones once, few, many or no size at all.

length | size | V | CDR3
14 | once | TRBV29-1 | CSVPDRVAKNIQYF
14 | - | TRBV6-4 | CASSEGPGIPPQHF
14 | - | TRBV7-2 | CASSLTIDTYEQYF
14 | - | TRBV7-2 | CASSLAGPGAEAFF
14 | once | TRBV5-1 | CASSLAPGKETQYF
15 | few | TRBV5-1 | CASSLAESSYNEQFF
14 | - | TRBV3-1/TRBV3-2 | CASSPYRDYSPLHF
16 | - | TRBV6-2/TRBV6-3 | CASSAPRDRLTYEQYF
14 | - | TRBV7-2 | CASNGDRTVGGYTF
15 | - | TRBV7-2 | CASSLTDSLPYEQYF
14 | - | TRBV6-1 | CASSEGGGKQPQHF
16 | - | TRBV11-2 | CASSPSGTRGTDTQYF
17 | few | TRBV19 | CASSIIPGTATNEKLFF
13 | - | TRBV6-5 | CATRGGPWGEAFF
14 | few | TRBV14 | CASSQVSGYYEQYF
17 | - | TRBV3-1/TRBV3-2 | CASSQRTGGLNTGELFF
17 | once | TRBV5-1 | CASSLAPSGGVGNEQFF
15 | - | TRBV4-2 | CASSQTQGSGTEAFF
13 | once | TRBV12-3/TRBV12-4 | CASSHRTNYGYTF